These 17 T cell receptor beta chains were all obtained from the same sample, sequenced in a study of blood T cell repertoires in COVID-19. Using immunoSEQ multiplex PCR, the repertoire was profiled, and TCRdb retains in-frame clones only, with some absent. The sample holds fewer than 350,000 clones, 81% seen once. The sample taken for sequencing was peripheral blood. These receptors were collected from a woman aged 55-75 years with active or convalescent COVID-19.

As DNA, the CDR3 is TGTGCCAGCAGCGACCACGGGGGGGCCGTTGGCAGGACTACCTACGAGCAGTACTTC. It specifies CASSDHGGAVGRTTYEQYF. V and J are TRBV6-2 or TRBV6-3 and TRBJ2-7, with TRBD2 matching 8 bases. This CDR3 is built from 19 residues. V lost 6 bases and J lost 2; bases outside the gene matches: 21. Germline V gene sequence: CDR1 MNHEY, CDR2 SVGEGT.

This chain connects TRBV19 to TRBJ1-1, with a tentative D call TRBD1 (5 bases). The V gene's germline CDR1 is LNHDA and CDR2 SQIVND (reference sequence). Trimming pared 4 bases from V and 4 bases from J, leaving 10 bases between. CDR3 length: 13 amino acids. CDR3 sequence (DNA): TGTGCCAGTAGTACCAGGGTTTCCACTGAAGCTTTCTTT. Protein sequence: CASSTRVSTEAFF.

J is TRBJ1-1 and V is TRBV19, with unresolved D. V was cut by 1 base and J by 0 bases, with 15 bases left in between. Germline V CDR1 and CDR2: LNHDA, SQIVND (reference sequence). The CDR3 is 17 amino acids. CDR3 protein: CASSIARSSMLNTEAFF. CDR3 DNA: TGTGCCAGTAGTATAGCGCGCAGTAGCATGCTGAACACTGAAGCTTTCTTT.

V is TRBV12-5 and J is TRBJ1-5, with 7 positions matching TRBD1. There are 15 residues in the CDR3. CDR1 and CDR2 from the germline V gene are LGHNT and FRNRAP. The V and J ends lost 6 bases and 3 bases, in that order; junction bases with no gene match: 8. CDR3 sequence (DNA): TGTGCTAGTGGGAGGGGACAGTTCAACAATCAGCCCCAGCATTTT. This encodes CASGRGQFNNQPQHF.

This chain joins TRBV5-4 and TRBJ2-5; 7 bases match TRBD2. Per germline, CDR1 SGHNT and CDR2 YYREEE (reference sequence). Trimming at V came to 4 bases and at J to 6 bases, leaving 9 bases not matched to a gene. The CDR3 spans 14 residues. The chain's CDR3 is CASSPGTIGQTQYF. In nucleotides, the CDR3 is TGTGCCAGCAGCCCCGGGACTATCGGCCAGACCCAGTACTTC.

The chain links TRBV9 to TRBJ2-3, with TRBD2 matching 7 bases. Germline CDR1 reads SGDLS; CDR2 reads YYNGEE. CDR3 size: 14 residues. V shed 4 bases and J 0 bases; nucleotides not matched to a gene: 2. In nucleotides, the CDR3 is TGTGCCAGCAGCCGGGGGGTTAGCACAGATACGCAGTATTTT. Encoded protein: CASSRGVSTDTQYF.

The chain carries TRBV19 and TRBJ2-4; possible D gene TRBD2, 5 bases. Germline lookup yields CDR1 LNHDA and CDR2 SQIVND (reference sequence). With 1 base removed from V and 1 base from J, the gap between germline ends came to 5 bases. The CDR3 loop spans 14 amino acids. CDR3 in amino acids: CASSIGGAKNIQYF. The CDR3 bases are TGTGCCAGTAGTATAGGAGGGGCCAAAAACATTCAGTACTTC.

The chain combines TRBV9 with TRBJ2-1, with 16 bases lining up with TRBD2. In germline, CDR1 is SGDLS, CDR2 YYNGEE. The length of the CDR3 is 19 residues. The V gene end was trimmed by 3 bases and the J gene end by 2 bases; junction bases not matched to a gene: 8. For the CDR3, the DNA is TGTGCCAGCAGCGGGCCGGGACTAGCGGGGGGGCCCACCTACAATGAGCAGTTCTTC. It is translated as CASSGPGLAGGPTYNEQFF. Complete variable domain (other parts from reference TRBV9 and TRBJ2-1): DSGVTQTPKHLITATGQRVTLRCSPRSGDLSVYWYQQSLDQGLQFLIQYYNGEERAKGNILERFSAQQFPDLHSELNLSSLELGDSALYFCASSGPGLAGGPTYNEQFFGPGTRLTVL.

The chain couples TRBV6-2 or TRBV6-3 to TRBJ2-3; TRBD2 aligns across 7 bases. V was clipped by 0 bases and J by 1 base; unmatched bases: 4. CDR3 length equals 16 residues. Germline V gene sequence: CDR1 MNHEY, CDR2 SVGEGT. CDR3 DNA sequence: TGTGCCAGCAGTTACTCCTTGGGGGGGGGCACAGATACGCAGTATTTT. It translates to CASSYSLGGGTDTQYF.

This chain links TRBV5-3 with TRBJ2-6; TRBD1 aligns across 10 bases. TRBV5-3 is designated an ORF whose function remains uncertain. The ends lost 1 base at V and 2 bases at J; junction bases unmatched: 6. The CDR3 length is 18 residues. The CDR3 DNA is TGTGCCAGAAGCTTGCCCCGGGACAGGGGAGCTGGGGCCAACGTCCTGACTTTC. Encoded protein: CARSLPRDRGAGANVLTF.

The rearrangement links TRBV10-1 to TRBJ1-1; D is perhaps TRBD1 (6 bases). The length of the CDR3 is 15 residues. Trimming took 3 bases from V and 1 from J, leaving 12 bases between them. Germline loops: CDR1 WNHNN, CDR2 SYGVQD (reference sequence). The CDR3 loop reads CASSDTGTSNTEAFF. The CDR3 DNA reads TGCGCCAGCAGTGATACCGGGACATCGAACACTGAAGCTTTCTTT.

The genes are TRBV9 and TRBJ2-7, with D possibly TRBD1 on 6 matching bases. V was pared by 0 bases and J by 2 bases, with 12 bases between. The germline gives CDR1 SGDLS, CDR2 YYNGEE. The CDR3 totals 15 residues. The CDR3 region is CASSVGGTRPYEQYF. DNA of the CDR3: TGTGCCAGCAGCGTAGGAGGGACAAGGCCCTACGAGCAGTACTTC.

The rearrangement uses TRBV4-1 and TRBJ2-7; 8 bases fit TRBD2. The CDR3 has 16 amino acids. From germline, CDR1 is MGHRA and CDR2 YSYEKL. V lost 4 bases to trimming and J lost 2 bases; unmatched junction nucleotides: 10. CDR3 loop: CASSPGRVGVAYEQYF. In DNA form, the CDR3 reads TGCGCCAGCAGCCCCGGGAGGGTCGGGGTTGCCTACGAGCAGTACTTC.

This clone was observed a single time. The CDR3 sequence: CARVEGGGETQYF. The DNA for the CDR3 is TGTGCCAGGGTAGAGGGGGGGGGAGAGACCCAGTACTTC. The chain combines TRBV2 with TRBJ2-5, with D possibly matching TRBD2 (7 bases). The CDR3 covers 13 residues. The germline V and J ends were trimmed by 9 bases and 4 bases, with 15 bases remaining between them. Germline CDR1 reads SNHLY; CDR2 reads FYNNEI.

The chain combines TRBV4-3 with TRBJ2-1, with 10 bases aligning to TRBD2. The V segment lost 0 bases and the J segment 4 bases; nucleotides outside the gene matches: 9. Germline V gene sequence: CDR1 LGHNA, CDR2 YSLEER. The CDR3 has 18 residues. The CDR3 DNA reads as TGCGCCAGCAGCCAAGAATCTGCTCTAGCGGGGGTTTACAATGAGCAGTTCTTC. Protein sequence: CASSQESALAGVYNEQFF.

CDR3 in DNA: TGTGCCACCAGCAGAGGGACAGACTTCTTCTATGGCTACACCTTC. It codes for CATSRGTDFFYGYTF. V is TRBV15 and J is TRBJ1-2; maybe TRBD1 (6 bases). Trimming shortened V by 1 base and J by 4 bases, and 13 bases separated the two germline ends. Germline V gene lookup returns CDR1 LNHNV and CDR2 YYDKDF (reference sequence). The CDR3 extends over 15 amino acids.

This chain joins TRBV6-1 and TRBJ1-5; 7 bases line up with TRBD1. The junction had 4 bases not matched to a gene; V was cut back by 2 bases and J by 6 bases. Germline assignment: CDR1 MNHNS and CDR2 SASEGT. CDR3 length: 14 amino acids. CDR3 sequence reads: CASSEKQGSQPQHF. The CDR3, as DNA: TGTGCCAGCAGTGAAAAACAGGGGAGTCAGCCCCAGCATTTT.